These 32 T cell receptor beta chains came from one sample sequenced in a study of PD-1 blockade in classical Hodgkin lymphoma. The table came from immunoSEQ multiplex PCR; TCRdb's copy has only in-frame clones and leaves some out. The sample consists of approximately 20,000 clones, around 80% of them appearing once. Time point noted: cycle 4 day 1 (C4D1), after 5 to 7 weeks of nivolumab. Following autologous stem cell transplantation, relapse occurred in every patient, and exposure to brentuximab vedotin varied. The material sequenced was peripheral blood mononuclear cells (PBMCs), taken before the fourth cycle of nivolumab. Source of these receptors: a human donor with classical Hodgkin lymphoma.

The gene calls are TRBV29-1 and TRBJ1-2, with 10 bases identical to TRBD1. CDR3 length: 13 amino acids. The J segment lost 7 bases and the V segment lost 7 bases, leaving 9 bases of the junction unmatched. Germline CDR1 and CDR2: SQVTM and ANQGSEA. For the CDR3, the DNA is TGCAGCGGCCTTGGGACAGGGGTGTTTGGCTACACCTTC. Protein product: CSGLGTGVFGYTF.

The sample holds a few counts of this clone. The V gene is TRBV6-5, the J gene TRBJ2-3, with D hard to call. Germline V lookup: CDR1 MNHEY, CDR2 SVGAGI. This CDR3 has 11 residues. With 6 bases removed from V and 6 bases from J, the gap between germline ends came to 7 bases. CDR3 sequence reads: CASSLGDTQYF. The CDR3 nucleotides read TGTGCCAGCAGCCTGGGCGATACGCAGTATTTT.

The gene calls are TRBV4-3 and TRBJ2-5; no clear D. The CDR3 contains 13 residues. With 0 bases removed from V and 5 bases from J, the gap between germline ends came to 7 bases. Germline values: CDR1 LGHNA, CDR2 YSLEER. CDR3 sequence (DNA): TGCGCCAGCAGCCAAGATCTGAGGGAGACCCAGTACTTC. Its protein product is CASSQDLRETQYF.

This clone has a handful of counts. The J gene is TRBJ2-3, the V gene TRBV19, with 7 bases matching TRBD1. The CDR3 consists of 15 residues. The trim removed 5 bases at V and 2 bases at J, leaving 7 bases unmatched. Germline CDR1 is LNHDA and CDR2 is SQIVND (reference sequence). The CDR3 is CASSAQGWVTDTQYF. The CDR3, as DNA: TGTGCCAGTAGTGCACAGGGGTGGGTCACAGATACGCAGTATTTT.

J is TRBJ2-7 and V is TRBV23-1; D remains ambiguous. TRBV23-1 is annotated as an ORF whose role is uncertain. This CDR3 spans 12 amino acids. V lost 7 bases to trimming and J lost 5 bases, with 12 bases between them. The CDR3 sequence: CASKSARHEQYV. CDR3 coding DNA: TGCGCCAGCAAGTCGGCCCGACACGAGCAGTACGTC.

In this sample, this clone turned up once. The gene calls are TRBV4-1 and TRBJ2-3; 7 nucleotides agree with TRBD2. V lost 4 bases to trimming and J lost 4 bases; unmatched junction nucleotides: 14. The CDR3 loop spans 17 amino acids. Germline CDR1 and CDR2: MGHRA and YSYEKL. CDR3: CASSLKPSSGGADTQYF. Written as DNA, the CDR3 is TGCGCCAGCAGCCTTAAGCCGTCTAGCGGTGGTGCAGATACGCAGTATTTT.

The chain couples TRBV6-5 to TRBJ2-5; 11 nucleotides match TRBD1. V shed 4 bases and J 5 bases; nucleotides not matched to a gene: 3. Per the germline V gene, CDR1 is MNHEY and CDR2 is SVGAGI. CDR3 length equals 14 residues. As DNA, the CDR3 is TGTGCCAGCAGTTGGACAGGGGGCGCGGAGACCCAGTACTTC. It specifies CASSWTGGAETQYF.

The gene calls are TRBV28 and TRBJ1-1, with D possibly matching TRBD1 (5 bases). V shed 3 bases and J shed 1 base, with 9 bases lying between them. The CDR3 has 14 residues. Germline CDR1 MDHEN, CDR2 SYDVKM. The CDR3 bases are TGTGCCAGCAGTTTGGCAGGGCAGAACACTGAAGCTTTCTTT. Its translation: CASSLAGQNTEAFF.

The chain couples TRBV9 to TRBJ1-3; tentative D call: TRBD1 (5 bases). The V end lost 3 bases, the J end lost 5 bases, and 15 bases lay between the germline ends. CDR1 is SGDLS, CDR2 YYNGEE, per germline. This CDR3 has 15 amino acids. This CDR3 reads CASSATRDLRNTIYF. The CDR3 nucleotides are TGTGCCAGCAGCGCGACACGGGACCTCCGAAACACCATATATTTT.

CDR3 nucleotides: TGTGCCAGCAGCTTGAGCCCAGGGAGACGGACAGATACGCAGTATTTT. It encodes CASSLSPGRRTDTQYF. The chain recombines TRBV7-2 with TRBJ2-3; D possibly uses TRBD1 or TRBD2 (5 bases each). The germline gives CDR1 SGHTA, CDR2 FQGNSA. This CDR3 contains 16 residues. Deletions cut 3 bases from V and 3 bases from J, with 16 bases between.

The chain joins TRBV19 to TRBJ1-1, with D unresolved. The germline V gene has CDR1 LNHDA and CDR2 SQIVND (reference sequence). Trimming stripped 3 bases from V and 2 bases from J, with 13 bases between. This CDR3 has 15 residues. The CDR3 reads CASSISEGANTEAFF. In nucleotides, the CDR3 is TGTGCCAGTAGTATTAGCGAGGGTGCCAACACTGAAGCTTTCTTT.

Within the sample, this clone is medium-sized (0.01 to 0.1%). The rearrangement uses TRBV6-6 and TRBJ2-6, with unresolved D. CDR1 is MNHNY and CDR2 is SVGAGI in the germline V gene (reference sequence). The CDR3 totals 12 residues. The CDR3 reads CGCSSGANVLTF. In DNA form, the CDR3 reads TGTGGCTGTAGCTCTGGGGCCAACGTCCTGACTTTC.

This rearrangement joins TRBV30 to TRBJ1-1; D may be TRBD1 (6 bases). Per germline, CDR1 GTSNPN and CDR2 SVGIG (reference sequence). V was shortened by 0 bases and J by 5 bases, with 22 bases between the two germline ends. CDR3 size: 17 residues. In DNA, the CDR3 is TGTGCCTGGAGTGTATCTCTAGGGGGGGGTTCGTCGACTGAAGCTTTCTTT. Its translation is CAWSVSLGGGSSTEAFF. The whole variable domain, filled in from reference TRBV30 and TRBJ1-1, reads SQTIHQWPATLVQPVGSPLSLECTVEGTSNPNLYWYRQAAGRGLQLLFYSVGIGQISSEVPQNLSASRPQDRQFILSSKKLLLSDSGFYLCAWSVSLGGGSSTEAFFGQGTRLTVV.

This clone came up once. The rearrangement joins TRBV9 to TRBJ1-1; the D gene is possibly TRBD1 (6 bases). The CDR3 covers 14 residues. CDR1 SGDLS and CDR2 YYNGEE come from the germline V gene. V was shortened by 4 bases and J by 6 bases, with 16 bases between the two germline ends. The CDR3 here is CASSTGPTGAEAFF. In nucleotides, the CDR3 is TGTGCCAGCAGCACCGGACCGACAGGAGCTGAAGCTTTCTTT.

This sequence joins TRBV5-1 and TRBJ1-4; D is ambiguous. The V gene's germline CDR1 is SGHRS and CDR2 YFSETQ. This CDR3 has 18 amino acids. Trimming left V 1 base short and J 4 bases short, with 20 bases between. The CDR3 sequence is CASSLKSDGDYFNEKLFF. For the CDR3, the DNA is TGCGCCAGCAGCTTGAAAAGCGACGGAGATTATTTTAATGAAAAACTGTTTTTT.

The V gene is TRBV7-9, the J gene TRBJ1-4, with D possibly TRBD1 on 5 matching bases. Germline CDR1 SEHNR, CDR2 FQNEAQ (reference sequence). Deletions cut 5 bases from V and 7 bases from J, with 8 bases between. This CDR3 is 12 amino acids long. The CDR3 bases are TGTGCCAGCAGCCACAGGAGTGAAAAACTGTTTTTT. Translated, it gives CASSHRSEKLFF.

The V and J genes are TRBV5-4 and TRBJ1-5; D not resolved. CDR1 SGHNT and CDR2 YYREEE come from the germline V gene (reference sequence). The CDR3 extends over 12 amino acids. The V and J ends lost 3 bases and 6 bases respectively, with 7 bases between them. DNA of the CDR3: TGTGCCAGCAGCTCGGGAAGTCAGCCCCAGCATTTT. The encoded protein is CASSSGSQPQHF. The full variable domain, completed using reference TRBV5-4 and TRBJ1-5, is ETGVTQSPTHLIKTRGQQVTLRCSSQSGHNTVSWYQQALGQGPQFIFQYYREEENGRGNFPPRFSGLQFPNYSSELNVNALELDDSALYLCASSSGSQPQHFGDGTRLSIL.

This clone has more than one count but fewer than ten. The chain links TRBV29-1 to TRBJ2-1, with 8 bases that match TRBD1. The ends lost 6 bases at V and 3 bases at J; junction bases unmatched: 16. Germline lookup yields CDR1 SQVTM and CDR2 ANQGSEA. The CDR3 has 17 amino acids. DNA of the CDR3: TGCAGCGTCGGGGGAAACCAGGGGGCGAATAACTACAATGAGCAGTTCTTC. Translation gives CSVGGNQGANNYNEQFF.

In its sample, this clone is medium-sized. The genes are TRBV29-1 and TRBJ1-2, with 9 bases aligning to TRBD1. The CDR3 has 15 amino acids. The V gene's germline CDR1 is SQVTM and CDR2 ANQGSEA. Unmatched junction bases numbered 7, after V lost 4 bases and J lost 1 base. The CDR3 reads CSVGGQGHINYGYTF. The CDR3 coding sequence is TGCAGCGTTGGGGGACAGGGACATATTAACTATGGCTACACCTTC.

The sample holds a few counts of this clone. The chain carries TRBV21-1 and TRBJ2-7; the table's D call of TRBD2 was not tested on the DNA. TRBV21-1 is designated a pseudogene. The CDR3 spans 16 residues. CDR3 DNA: TGTGCCAGCAGCTTCGAGCGAGCGTCAAGACTTTACGAGCAGTACTTC. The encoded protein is CASSFERASRLYEQYF.

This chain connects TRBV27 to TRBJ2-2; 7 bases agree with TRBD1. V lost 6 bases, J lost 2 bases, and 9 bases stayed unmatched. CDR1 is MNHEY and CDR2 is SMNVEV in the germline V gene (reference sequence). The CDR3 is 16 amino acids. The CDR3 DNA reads TGTGCCAGCAGCCCGACAGGGACATCCAACACCGGGGAGCTGTTTTTT. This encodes CASSPTGTSNTGELFF.

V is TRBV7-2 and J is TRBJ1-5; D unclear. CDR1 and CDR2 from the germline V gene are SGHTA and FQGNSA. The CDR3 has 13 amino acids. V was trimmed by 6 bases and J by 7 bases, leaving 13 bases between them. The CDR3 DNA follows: TGTGCCAGCAGTCGAAAAGCGGAGCAGCCCCAGCATTTT. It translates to CASSRKAEQPQHF. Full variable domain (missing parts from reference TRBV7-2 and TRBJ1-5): GAGVSQSPSNKVTEKGKDVELRCDPISGHTALYWYRQSLGQGLEFLIYFQGNSAPDKSGLPSDRFSAERTGGSVSTLTIQRTQQEDSAVYLCASSRKAEQPQHFGDGTRLSIL.

In nucleotides, the CDR3 is TGTGCCAGCAGCTTACGGAGTTTCACACACAATGAGCAGTTCTTC. Protein sequence: CASSLRSFTHNEQFF. The chain uses TRBV11-2 and TRBJ2-1; D unresolved. In germline, CDR1 is SGHAT, CDR2 FQNNGV. Trimming stripped 2 bases from V and 5 bases from J, with 13 bases between. The CDR3 length is 15 residues. The full variable domain, completed using reference TRBV11-2 and TRBJ2-1, is EAGVAQSPRYKIIEKRQSVAFWCNPISGHATLYWYQQILGQGPKLLIQFQNNGVVDDSQLPKDRFSAERLKGVDSTLKIQPAKLEDSAVYLCASSLRSFTHNEQFFGPGTRLTVL.

The CDR3 nucleotides read TGTGCCAGCAGCCAGCTCACGGGACTAGCAGCCAGGACCCAGTACTTC. Amino acid sequence: CASSQLTGLAARTQYF. The chain joins TRBV14 to TRBJ2-5; TRBD2 aligns across 9 bases. The CDR3 is 16 residues long. The germline gives CDR1 SGHDN, CDR2 FVKESK. V was clipped by 3 bases and J by 7 bases; unmatched bases: 12.

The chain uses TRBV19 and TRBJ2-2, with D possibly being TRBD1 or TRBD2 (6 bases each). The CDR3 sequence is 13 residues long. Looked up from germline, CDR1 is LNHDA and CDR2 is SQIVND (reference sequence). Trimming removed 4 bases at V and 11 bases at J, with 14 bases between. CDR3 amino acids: CASSSLGGSELFF. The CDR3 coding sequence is TGTGCCAGTAGTAGTCTGGGGGGCAGTGAGCTGTTTTTT.

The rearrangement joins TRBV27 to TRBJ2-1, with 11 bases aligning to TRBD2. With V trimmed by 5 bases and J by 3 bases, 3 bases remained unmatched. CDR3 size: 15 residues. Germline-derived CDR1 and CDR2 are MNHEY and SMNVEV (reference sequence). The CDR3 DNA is TGTGCCAGCAGTCCGGGACTAGCGGTCTACAATGAGCAGTTCTTC. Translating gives CASSPGLAVYNEQFF.

The CDR3 reads CASSPALISFF. CDR3 sequence (DNA): TGTGCCAGCAGCCCCGCCCTTATTTCTTTCTTT. The chain recombines TRBV7-9 with TRBJ1-1; D gene ambiguous. Germline loops: CDR1 SEHNR, CDR2 FQNEAQ (reference sequence). Trimming stripped 5 bases from V and 12 bases from J, with 13 bases between. The CDR3 totals 11 residues.

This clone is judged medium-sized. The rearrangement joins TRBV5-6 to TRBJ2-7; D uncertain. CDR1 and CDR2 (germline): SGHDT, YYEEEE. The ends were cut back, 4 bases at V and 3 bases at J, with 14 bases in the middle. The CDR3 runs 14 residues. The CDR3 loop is CASSLGGDFYEQYV. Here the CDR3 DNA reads TGTGCCAGCAGCCTCGGCGGCGATTTCTACGAGCAGTACGTC.

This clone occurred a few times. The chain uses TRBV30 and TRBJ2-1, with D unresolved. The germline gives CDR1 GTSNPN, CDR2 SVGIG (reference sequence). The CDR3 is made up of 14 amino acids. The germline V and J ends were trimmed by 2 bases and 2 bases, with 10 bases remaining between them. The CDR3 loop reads CAWSSDGAYNEQFF. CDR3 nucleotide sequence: TGTGCCTGGAGTTCGGACGGAGCCTACAATGAGCAGTTCTTC.

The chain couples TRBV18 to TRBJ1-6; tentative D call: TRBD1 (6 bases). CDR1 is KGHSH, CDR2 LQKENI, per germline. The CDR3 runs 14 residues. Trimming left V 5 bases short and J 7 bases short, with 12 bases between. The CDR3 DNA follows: TGTGCCAGCTCAGAACAGGGCCAAAATTCACCCCTCCACTTT. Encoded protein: CASSEQGQNSPLHF.

CDR3 residues: CASSLGFYNEQFF. The CDR3 nucleotides are TGCGCCAGCAGCTTGGGATTTTACAATGAGCAGTTCTTC. This chain connects TRBV5-1 to TRBJ2-1; no clear D. Germline CDR1 and CDR2: SGHRS and YFSETQ. CDR3 length equals 13 residues. The V and J ends lost 0 bases and 4 bases respectively, with 5 bases between them. Filled out from reference TRBV5-1 and TRBJ2-1, the complete variable domain reads KAGVTQTPRYLIKTRGQQVTLSCSPISGHRSVSWYQQTPGQGLQFLFEYFSETQRNKGNFPGRFSGRQFSNSRSEMNVSTLELGDSALYLCASSLGFYNEQFFGPGTRLTVL.

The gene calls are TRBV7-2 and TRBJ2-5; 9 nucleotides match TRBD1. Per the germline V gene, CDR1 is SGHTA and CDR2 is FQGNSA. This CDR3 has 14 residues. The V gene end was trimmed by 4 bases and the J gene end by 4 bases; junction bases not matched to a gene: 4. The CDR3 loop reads CASSSNRGRETQYF. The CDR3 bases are TGTGCCAGCAGCTCGAACAGGGGGCGAGAGACCCAGTACTTC.